These 24 T cell receptor beta chains originate from one sample sequenced in a study of cytomegalovirus exposure and HLA in healthy donors. Primers for the PCR totalled 60 Vbeta and 13 Jbeta. This table comes from immunoSEQ multiplex PCR, and its TCRdb copy is limited to in-frame clones, with some not included. Among around 200,000 clones, 84% were seen once, and the ten largest hold approximately 1.2%. Material: PBMCs. All receptors come from a girl aged 2 to 10 in good health and CMV-seropositive.

The chain uses TRBV30 and TRBJ2-1; 14 bases fit TRBD2. This CDR3 contains 16 residues. CDR1 and CDR2 from the germline V gene are GTSNPN and SVGIG (reference sequence). The V segment lost 3 bases and the J segment 2 bases; nucleotides outside the gene matches: 3. In DNA form, the CDR3 reads TGTGCCTGGAGATCGACTAGCGGGAGGGCCTACAATGAGCAGTTCTTC. It codes for CAWRSTSGRAYNEQFF. The entire variable domain, with the rest obtained from reference TRBV30 and TRBJ2-1, is as follows: SQTIHQWPATLVQPVGSPLSLECTVEGTSNPNLYWYRQAAGRGLQLLFYSVGIGQISSEVPQNLSASRPQDRQFILSSKKLLLSDSGFYLCAWRSTSGRAYNEQFFGPGTRLTVL.

This clone was seen more than once but under ten times. The chain carries TRBV2 and TRBJ1-1; D unclear. The V end was cut by 8 bases, the J end by 1 base, with 11 bases between. The germline V gene encodes CDR1 SNHLY and CDR2 FYNNEI. The CDR3 loop spans 13 amino acids. DNA of the CDR3: TGTGCCAGCTACGTCGTGCGGAACACTGAAGCTTTCTTT. Encoded protein: CASYVVRNTEAFF.

V is TRBV29-1 and J is TRBJ1-1; 7 bases match TRBD1. This CDR3 contains 14 residues. V shed 6 bases and J 7 bases; nucleotides not matched to a gene: 14. Germline CDR1 reads SQVTM; CDR2 reads ANQGSEA. The CDR3 sequence is CSVNAVTGSSEAFF. The CDR3, as DNA: TGCAGCGTGAATGCGGTGACAGGGAGTAGTGAAGCTTTCTTT.

The chain employs TRBV27 and TRBJ1-5; 9 bases match TRBD1. J lost 6 bases, V lost 6 bases, and 6 bases had no gene match. The CDR3 extends over 14 amino acids. Germline-derived CDR1 and CDR2 are MNHEY and SMNVEV (reference sequence). DNA of the CDR3: TGTGCCAGCAGCCAAACAGGGGGCGGTCAGCCCCAGCATTTT. Protein: CASSQTGGGQPQHF.

DNA for the CDR3: TGTGCCAGCAGTGACAGGGGGCTAAAAGAGCAGTACTTC. Translating gives CASSDRGLKEQYF. The V gene is TRBV6-1, the J gene TRBJ2-7, with 8 bases that match TRBD1. The CDR3 loop spans 13 amino acids. V lost 3 bases, J lost 7 bases, and 5 bases stayed unmatched. Germline loops: CDR1 MNHNS, CDR2 SASEGT.

This clone showed up just once. The chain recombines TRBV6-1 with TRBJ2-3; 11 nucleotides align to TRBD2. V gave up 1 base and J gave up 6 bases; unmatched junction bases: 3. Germline CDR1 is MNHNS and CDR2 is SASEGT. The CDR3 extends over 15 amino acids. This CDR3 is CASSEGLAGKDTQYF. In DNA, the CDR3 is TGTGCCAGCAGTGAAGGACTAGCGGGGAAGGATACGCAGTATTTT.

A single count supports this clone. Written as DNA, the CDR3 is TGCGCCAGCCGCTACACAGGGGAGCAGTTCTTC. Amino acids: CASRYTGEQFF. The chain uses TRBV5-1 and TRBJ2-1; a possible D gene is TRBD1 (6 bases). V gave up 7 bases and J gave up 10 bases, with 12 bases separating them. This CDR3 spans 11 amino acids. Germline V lookup: CDR1 SGHRS, CDR2 YFSETQ.

This chain joins TRBV5-1 and TRBJ2-6; TRBD1 matches 11 bases. The germline CDR1 and CDR2 sequences are SGHRS and YFSETQ. The ends lost 4 bases at V and 0 bases at J; junction bases unmatched: 9. The CDR3 runs 19 residues. The CDR3 DNA sequence: TGCGCCAGCAGCCCCTGGGGTGGGACAGGGGGCTCTGGGGCCAACGTCCTGACTTTC. It specifies CASSPWGGTGGSGANVLTF.

On this clone: Other DNA sequences from this sample encode an identical CDR3 as well. The chain combines TRBV6-5 with TRBJ1-5; TRBD1 agrees at 8 bases. This CDR3 has 14 amino acids. Germline V CDR1 and CDR2: MNHEY, SVGAGI. Trimming took 2 bases from V and 6 from J; bases not matched to a gene: 3. CDR3 coding DNA: TGTGCCAGCAGTTACGGGACAGGAGGTCAGCCCCAGCATTTT. Encoded protein: CASSYGTGGQPQHF.

This CDR3 reads CASSLVNRANEQFF. The DNA of the CDR3 is TGTGCCAGCAGCTTAGTAAACAGGGCAAATGAGCAGTTCTTC. The J gene is TRBJ2-1, the V gene TRBV7-9; a possible D gene is TRBD1 (6 bases). CDR1 SEHNR and CDR2 FQNEAQ come from the germline V gene (reference sequence). Trimming stripped 1 base from V and 7 bases from J, with 11 bases between. The CDR3 length is 14 residues.

The rearrangement uses TRBV4-1 and TRBJ1-6; 8 nucleotides match TRBD1. There are 17 residues in the CDR3. In germline, CDR1 is MGHRA, CDR2 YSYEKL. With 0 bases clipped from V and 7 bases from J, the junction kept 8 bases outside the gene matches. DNA for the CDR3: TGCGCCAGCAGCCAAGACAGCAGGGGGCCTTGGAATTCACCCCTCCACTTT. Translation gives CASSQDSRGPWNSPLHF.

The gene calls are TRBV28 and TRBJ1-5; D gene unclear. Looked up from germline, CDR1 is MDHEN and CDR2 is SYDVKM. This CDR3 has 15 residues. With 3 bases removed from V and 2 bases from J, the gap between germline ends came to 11 bases. CDR3 region: CASSFSGEGNQPQHF. CDR3 sequence (DNA): TGTGCCAGCAGTTTCTCCGGGGAAGGCAATCAGCCCCAGCATTTT.

The rearrangement joins TRBV14 to TRBJ2-7; 9 positions agree with TRBD1. CDR3 length: 15 amino acids. The V gene's germline CDR1 is SGHDN and CDR2 FVKESK. V dropped 4 bases and J dropped 5; count of bases not matched to a gene: 9. Here the CDR3 reads CASSLTGQGLHEQYF. The DNA for the CDR3 is TGTGCCAGCAGCCTCACCGGACAGGGGTTGCACGAGCAGTACTTC.

The sample holds a few counts of this clone. The chain carries TRBV6-5 and TRBJ1-1; the D is unclear. The length of the CDR3 is 13 residues. Germline CDR1 and CDR2: MNHEY and SVGAGI. Trimming stripped 6 bases from V and 4 bases from J, with 12 bases between. CDR3 bases: TGTGCCAGCAGCCGACTGCGGGGCACTGAAGCTTTCTTT. It is translated as CASSRLRGTEAFF.

This rearrangement joins TRBV4-1 to TRBJ1-1; D remains unclear. V was shortened by 0 bases and J by 7 bases, with 3 bases between the two germline ends. CDR3 length equals 11 residues. Germline CDR1 and CDR2: MGHRA and YSYEKL. CDR3 bases: TGCGCCAGCAGCCAAGACAGTGAAGCTTTCTTT. Translating gives CASSQDSEAFF.

V and J are TRBV15 and TRBJ2-1; 7 nucleotides agree with TRBD2. The J segment lost 0 bases and the V segment lost 1 base, leaving 3 bases of the junction unmatched. CDR3 length equals 16 residues. The germline gives CDR1 LNHNV, CDR2 YYDKDF (reference sequence). CDR3 protein: CATSRASGHSYNEQFF. As DNA, the CDR3 is TGTGCCACCAGCAGAGCTAGCGGCCACTCCTACAATGAGCAGTTCTTC.

This clone was counted a few times. The chain links TRBV6-6 to TRBJ1-5; no clear D. With 5 bases removed from V and 0 bases from J, the gap between germline ends came to 11 bases. From germline, CDR1 is MNHNY and CDR2 SVGAGI (reference sequence). The CDR3 runs to 15 residues. CDR3 sequence reads: CASSLLADSNQPQHF. The DNA of the CDR3 is TGTGCCAGCAGTCTCCTTGCGGATAGCAATCAGCCCCAGCATTTT.

The V gene is TRBV27, the J gene TRBJ1-5, with D possibly being TRBD1 (6 bases). This CDR3 region has 12 residues. Germline V gives CDR1 MNHEY, CDR2 SMNVEV (reference sequence). Deletions cut 7 bases from V and 6 bases from J, with 10 bases between. The CDR3 region has the DNA TGTGCCAGCAAGAAAGGGGGTCAGCCCCAGCATTTT. Translated, it gives CASKKGGQPQHF.

CDR3: CASRSSYRGRDTEAFF. Here the CDR3 DNA reads TGCGCCAGCAGATCCTCCTACAGGGGAAGGGACACTGAAGCTTTCTTT. The V and J genes are TRBV5-1 and TRBJ1-1, with TRBD1 matching 7 bases. The CDR3 is 16 amino acids. Germline values: CDR1 SGHRS, CDR2 YFSETQ. V trimming: 5 bases; J trimming: 3 bases; junction bases outside the gene matches: 13.

This sequence joins TRBV2 and TRBJ1-4, with D possibly being TRBD1 (5 bases). The length of the CDR3 is 15 residues. V lost 0 bases and J 5 bases, leaving 10 bases between the germline ends. Looked up from germline, CDR1 is SNHLY and CDR2 is FYNNEI. CDR3 nucleotide sequence: TGTGCCAGCAGTGAAGCAGGGGTCCCGAATGAAAAACTGTTTTTT. Translation: CASSEAGVPNEKLFF. The full variable domain, in which reference TRBV2 and TRBJ1-4 provide the parts outside the CDR3, is EPEVTQTPSHQVTQMGQEVILRCVPISNHLYFYWYRQILGQKVEFLVSFYNNEISEKSEIFDDQFSVERPDGSNFTLKIRSTKLEDSAMYFCASSEAGVPNEKLFFGSGTQLSVL.

The V gene is TRBV6-5, the J gene TRBJ1-5, with D uncertain. CDR3 length equals 13 residues. Germline V gives CDR1 MNHEY, CDR2 SVGAGI. The V gene lost 0 bases and the J gene lost 5 bases, with 5 bases spanning the gap. The CDR3 region is CASSYSRDQPQHF. CDR3 bases: TGTGCCAGCAGTTACTCGAGGGATCAGCCCCAGCATTTT.

The genes are TRBV5-1 and TRBJ2-5, with D tentatively TRBD1 (5 bases). Germline lookup yields CDR1 SGHRS and CDR2 YFSETQ. The CDR3 covers 16 residues. Trimming cost V 5 bases and J 0 bases, with 17 bases left between them. The CDR3: CASSQHPDNYQETQYF. CDR3 DNA: TGCGCCAGCAGTCAGCATCCGGACAATTACCAAGAGACCCAGTACTTC.

The chain is built from TRBV30 and TRBJ1-6, with D maybe TRBD1 (5 bases). CDR3 length: 16 residues. V shed 4 bases and J shed 8 bases, with 21 bases lying between them. CDR1 is GTSNPN and CDR2 is SVGIG in the germline V gene (reference sequence). CDR3 in DNA: TGTGCCTGGACAGGGTCTAGCGGGAGCCCCTATTCACCCCTCCACTTT. Translation gives CAWTGSSGSPYSPLHF.

The chain couples TRBV29-1 to TRBJ2-1; 9 bases match TRBD1. Germline V gene lookup returns CDR1 SQVTM and CDR2 ANQGSEA. The CDR3 has 15 residues. V lost 6 bases, J lost 4 bases, and 10 bases stayed unmatched. CDR3 loop: CSVDRQGGLYNEQFF. The CDR3 DNA is TGCAGCGTCGATAGACAGGGGGGCCTATACAATGAGCAGTTCTTC.